A selection of T cell receptor beta chains follows, all from one sample in a study of early T cells in non-severe SARS-CoV-2 infection. MiXCR, applied by TCRdb to the 5' RACE reads, yields one record per CDR3 protein. The sample records about 42,000 distinct CDR3 sequences, roughly 7.1% being singletons. Sequenced input: whole blood. The source of these receptors is an adult who was a healthcare worker with PCR-confirmed SARS-CoV-2 infection or an uninfected control (not recorded which). Each CDR3 is given with its conserved first and last residue. D genes are given only for firm matches. Clone size is not always given. Where it is, it says once, few, many or a class for expanded clones.

D gene: NA; V gene: TRBV9; clone size: few; J gene: TRBJ2-1; CDR3 protein: CASSVGGPGENEQFF; CDR3 DNA: TGTGCCAGCAGCGTAGGAGGTCCAGGGGAAAATGAGCAGTTCTTC
D gene: TRBD2; V gene: TRBV10-3; clone size: NA; J gene: TRBJ2-1; CDR3 protein: CAISGTSGGDNEQFF; CDR3 DNA: TGTGCCATCAGTGGGACTAGCGGGGGGGACAATGAGCAGTTCTTC
D gene: NA; V gene: TRBV12-3/TRBV12-4; clone size: many; J gene: TRBJ1-1; CDR3 protein: CASSPGVITEAFF; CDR3 DNA: TGTGCCAGCAGCCCGGGGGTGATTACTGAAGCTTTCTTT
D gene: TRBD1; V gene: TRBV6-5; clone size: many; J gene: TRBJ1-1; CDR3 protein: CASRPGTGVNTEAFF; CDR3 DNA: TGTGCCAGCAGACCCGGGACAGGGGTGAACACTGAAGCTTTCTTT
D gene: TRBD2; V gene: TRBV6-4; clone size: many; J gene: TRBJ2-1; CDR3 protein: CASSEGGNPNNEQFF; CDR3 DNA: TGTGCCAGCAGTGAGGGAGGGAACCCAAACAATGAGCAGTTCTTC
D gene: TRBD1; V gene: TRBV27; clone size: many; J gene: TRBJ1-6; CDR3 protein: CASSFRDRYSYNSPLHF; CDR3 DNA: TGTGCCAGCAGTTTCCGGGACAGGTACTCCTATAATTCACCCCTCCACTTT
D gene: TRBD1; V gene: TRBV7-9; clone size: few; J gene: TRBJ2-3; CDR3 protein: CASSWAGGAGDTQYF; CDR3 DNA: TGTGCCAGCAGCTGGGCAGGGGGCGCGGGAGATACGCAGTATTTT
D gene: NA; V gene: TRBV6-1; clone size: few; J gene: TRBJ1-1; CDR3 protein: CASSDGSYTEAFF; CDR3 DNA: TGTGCCAGCAGTGACGGGAGTTACACTGAAGCTTTCTTT
D gene: NA; V gene: TRBV11-2; clone size: many; J gene: TRBJ1-5; CDR3 protein: CASSRTGNQPQHF; CDR3 DNA: TGTGCCAGCAGTCGGACGGGCAATCAGCCCCAGCATTTT
D gene: TRBD1; V gene: TRBV20-1; clone size: few; J gene: TRBJ2-7; CDR3 protein: CSAREGPPTGTYEQYF; CDR3 DNA: TGCAGTGCTAGAGAAGGCCCTCCGACAGGGACCTACGAGCAGTACTTC
D gene: TRBD1; V gene: TRBV10-1; clone size: few; J gene: TRBJ2-5; CDR3 protein: CASSATGQETQYF; CDR3 DNA: TGCGCCAGCAGTGCGACAGGGCAAGAGACCCAGTACTTC
D gene: TRBD1; V gene: TRBV29-1; clone size: few; J gene: TRBJ2-7; CDR3 protein: CSVEAGTASYEQYF; CDR3 DNA: TGCAGCGTTGAAGCCGGGACAGCTTCCTACGAGCAGTACTTC
D gene: NA; V gene: TRBV4-3; clone size: many; J gene: TRBJ1-5; CDR3 protein: CASSQGRFSNQPQHF; CDR3 DNA: TGCGCCAGCAGCCAGGGACGATTTAGCAATCAGCCCCAGCATTTT
D gene: NA; V gene: TRBV5-1; clone size: NA; J gene: TRBJ2-3; CDR3 protein: CASSGGSSTDTQYF; CDR3 DNA: TGCGCCAGCAGCGGCGGGTCTAGCACAGATACGCAGTATTTT
D gene: TRBD1; V gene: TRBV5-1; clone size: few; J gene: TRBJ1-2; CDR3 protein: CASSLTGQGDTGYTF; CDR3 DNA: TGCGCCAGCAGCCTCACGGGACAGGGTGATACTGGCTACACCTTC
D gene: NA; V gene: TRBV11-3; clone size: NA; J gene: TRBJ2-1; CDR3 protein: CASSLDTGGEQFF; CDR3 DNA: TGTGCCAGCAGCTTAGATACCGGGGGTGAGCAGTTCTTC
D gene: TRBD1; V gene: TRBV7-9; clone size: few; J gene: TRBJ2-5; CDR3 protein: CASSLPDRVQETQYF; CDR3 DNA: TGTGCCAGCAGCTTACCGGACAGGGTACAAGAGACCCAGTACTTC
D gene: NA; V gene: TRBV4-3; clone size: NA; J gene: TRBJ2-5; CDR3 protein: CASSQEMGTQETQYF; CDR3 DNA: TGCGCCAGCAGCCAAGAAATGGGGACCCAAGAGACCCAGTACTTC
D gene: TRBD1; V gene: TRBV2; clone size: NA; J gene: TRBJ1-1; CDR3 protein: CASRNGQVAEAFF; CDR3 DNA: TGTGCCAGCAGAAATGGACAGGTTGCTGAAGCTTTCTTT